Listed below are T cell receptor beta chains from one sample, sequenced in a study of early T cells in non-severe SARS-CoV-2 infection. From the 5' RACE reads, TCRdb called clonotypes with MiXCR, one entry per CDR3 protein. Found here are 60,000 or so distinct CDR3 sequences, under 14% of them singletons; the top ten hold 1.5% to 2%. Sequenced material: whole blood. Receptor source: an adult who was a healthcare worker with PCR-confirmed SARS-CoV-2 infection or an uninfected control (not recorded which). Both conserved end residues are part of each CDR3. The order of the fields is J gene, V gene, clone size, D gene, CDR3 protein, CDR3 DNA. D genes are given only for firm matches. Clone size is not always given. Where it is, it says once, few, many or a class for expanded clones.

>TRBJ2-3|TRBV27|few|.
CASSTQRNTDTQYF
TGTGCCAGCAGTACCCAAAGGAATACAGATACGCAGTATTTT
>TRBJ2-5|TRBV11-2|few|.
CASSSQGIRETQYF
TGTGCCAGCAGCTCGCAGGGGATTCGAGAGACCCAGTACTTC
>TRBJ1-1|TRBV6-6|few|TRBD1
CASSYVPGQGMDTEAFF
TGTGCCAGCAGTTACGTCCCGGGACAGGGAATGGACACTGAAGCTTTCTTT
>TRBJ1-1|TRBV5-1|many|.
CASSEQGGGTEAFF
TGCGCCAGCAGCGAACAGGGTGGCGGCACTGAAGCTTTCTTT
>TRBJ2-7|TRBV5-1|many|.
CASSLRDSGPYEQYF
TGCGCCAGCAGCCTCAGGGACTCCGGGCCGTACGAGCAGTACTTC
>TRBJ1-3|TRBV6-5|many|.
CASSGGRASGNTIYF
TGTGCCAGCAGTGGGGGACGAGCTTCTGGAAACACCATATATTTT
>TRBJ2-1|TRBV12-5|.|.
CASGLPGGSYEQFF
TGTGCTAGTGGTTTGCCGGGGGGCTCCTATGAGCAGTTCTTC
>TRBJ2-3|TRBV27|.|.
CASSLSAGDSTDTQYF
TGTGCCAGCAGTTTATCGGCCGGGGATAGCACAGATACGCAGTATTTT
>TRBJ2-7|TRBV5-5|many|TRBD1
CASSMTGTVLGEQYF
TGTGCCAGCAGCATGACCGGGACAGTCCTCGGCGAGCAGTACTTC
>TRBJ2-1|TRBV13|many|TRBD1
CASSPRTGGSYNEQFF
TGTGCCAGCAGCCCGCGGACAGGGGGGTCCTACAATGAGCAGTTCTTC
>TRBJ1-2|TRBV6-5|.|TRBD1
CASRAGQPLAYYGYTF
TGTGCCAGCAGGGCGGGACAGCCTCTCGCCTACTATGGCTACACCTTC
>TRBJ2-1|TRBV7-2|.|.
CASSPRGENNEQFF
TGTGCCAGCAGCCCTAGGGGGGAGAACAATGAGCAGTTCTTC
>TRBJ1-1|TRBV6-5|.|TRBD1
CASRDPTGSNTEAFF
TGTGCCAGCAGGGACCCGACAGGGTCTAACACTGAAGCTTTCTTT
>TRBJ1-1|TRBV25-1|many|.
CASTSYNTEAFF
TGTGCCAGCACTTCGTACAACACTGAAGCTTTCTTT
>TRBJ2-2|TRBV23-1|many|TRBD1
CASSQLFLGQGNTGELFF
TGCGCCAGCAGCCAATTATTTCTGGGACAGGGGAACACCGGGGAGCTGTTTTTT
>TRBJ2-7|TRBV6-5|many|.
CASSSLGPYEQYF
TGTGCCAGCAGTTCTTTAGGGCCCTACGAGCAGTACTTC
>TRBJ1-5|TRBV12-3/TRBV12-4|many|TRBD1
CASSPRTGRSGPQHF
TGTGCCAGCAGTCCCCGGACAGGGCGCTCCGGGCCCCAGCATTTT
>TRBJ2-7|TRBV4-3|few|.
CASSQEAGRARYF
TGCGCCAGCAGCCAAGAGGCAGGGCGAGCGAGATACTTC
>TRBJ1-3|TRBV29-1|many|.
CSAEGVSGNTIYF
TGCAGCGCCGAAGGAGTCTCTGGAAACACCATATATTTT
>TRBJ1-6|TRBV7-9|few|.
CASSLGVGSLHF
TGTGCCAGCAGCTTAGGGGTAGGGAGTCTCCACTTT
>TRBJ1-4|TRBV29-1|many|.
CSVAAVRGSEKLFF
TGCAGCGTGGCCGCGGTGAGGGGATCCGAAAAACTGTTTTTT
>TRBJ1-1|TRBV5-4|many|TRBD1
CASSFVQGAGTEAFF
TGTGCCAGCAGCTTCGTTCAGGGGGCGGGCACTGAAGCTTTCTTT
>TRBJ1-6|TRBV3-1|few|TRBD1
CASSHGTGVRSPLHF
TGTGCCAGCAGCCATGGGACAGGGGTGCGCTCACCCCTCCACTTT
>TRBJ1-1|TRBV12-3/TRBV12-4|few|.
CASSFSGVGLNTEAFF
TGTGCCAGCAGTTTCTCTGGGGTTGGCCTGAACACTGAAGCTTTCTTT
>TRBJ1-1|TRBV30|few|.
CAFDQGFTEAFF
TGTGCCTTTGACCAGGGTTTCACTGAAGCTTTCTTT
>TRBJ2-1|TRBV6-6|many|TRBD1
CASSYSIWTGSYNEQFF
TGTGCCAGCAGTTACTCGATTTGGACAGGGTCCTACAATGAGCAGTTCTTC
>TRBJ2-1|TRBV6-2/TRBV6-3|few|.
CASGRTTNEQFF
TGTGCCAGCGGTCGGACCACCAATGAGCAGTTCTTC
>TRBJ2-5|TRBV2|once|TRBD2
CASKRVLAGETQYF
TGTGCCAGCAAAAGGGTACTAGCGGGAGAGACCCAGTACTTC
>TRBJ2-2|TRBV11-3|many|.
CASSLSRGELFF
TGTGCCAGCAGCCTTTCCCGGGGGGAGCTGTTTTTT
>TRBJ1-2|TRBV2|few|.
CASSVEGESNYGYTF
TGTGCCAGCAGTGTGGAAGGGGAGAGTAACTATGGCTACACCTTC
>TRBJ2-3|TRBV4-3|once|.
CASSQDIGTDTQYF
TGCGCCAGCAGCCAAGATATCGGAACAGATACGCAGTATTTT
>TRBJ2-3|TRBV4-1|.|TRBD2
CASSQQAGTDTQYF
TGCGCCAGCAGCCAGCAAGCGGGGACAGATACGCAGTATTTT
>TRBJ1-2|TRBV5-1|.|.
CASSFAADYGYTF
TGCGCCAGCAGCTTTGCAGCCGACTATGGCTACACCTTC
>TRBJ1-1|TRBV10-2|.|.
CASSDETENTEAFF
TGCGCCAGCAGTGATGAGACAGAGAACACTGAAGCTTTCTTT
>TRBJ2-3|TRBV19|.|.
CASSMSNTDTQYF
TGTGCCAGTAGTATGTCCAACACAGATACGCAGTATTTT
>TRBJ1-1|TRBV5-8|many|.
CASSPGDRVNTEAFF
TGTGCCAGCAGCCCGGGGGACCGGGTGAACACTGAAGCTTTCTTT
>TRBJ2-3|TRBV29-1|many|.
CSVEPATLGGDTQYF
TGCAGCGTTGAACCGGCCACCCTCGGCGGAGATACGCAGTATTTT
>TRBJ2-5|TRBV3-1|many|.
CASSLTWVAVQETQYF
TGTGCCAGCAGCCTTACCTGGGTAGCGGTACAAGAGACCCAGTACTTC
>TRBJ1-6|TRBV30|many|.
CAWTGWGNSPLHF
TGTGCCTGGACCGGATGGGGGAACTCACCCCTCCACTTT
>TRBJ2-4|TRBV6-2/TRBV6-3|.|TRBD1
CASSPRTGATKNIQYF
TGTGCCAGCAGCCCCAGGACAGGGGCGACCAAAAACATTCAGTACTTC
>TRBJ2-5|TRBV7-9|many|.
CASSTYQETQYF
TGTGCCAGCAGCACCTACCAAGAGACCCAGTACTTC
>TRBJ2-7|TRBV4-3|many|.
CASSQARGAVEYEQYF
TGCGCCAGCAGCCAGGCACGGGGGGCGGTGGAATACGAGCAGTACTTC
>TRBJ2-7|TRBV5-1|many|.
CASSGGGSWTYEQYF
TGCGCCAGCAGCGGCGGGGGCTCCTGGACCTACGAGCAGTACTTC
>TRBJ2-2|TRBV7-8|many|.
CASSRDIGTGTGELFF
TGTGCCAGCAGCCGTGATATAGGGACGGGCACCGGGGAGCTGTTTTTT
>TRBJ2-3|TRBV10-3|few|.
CAISESGRPISTDTQYF
TGTGCCATCAGTGAGTCCGGCAGGCCTATTAGCACAGATACGCAGTATTTT
>TRBJ2-3|TRBV7-2|.|.
CASSRTFVSADTQYF
TGTGCCAGCAGCCGAACCTTCGTATCTGCAGATACGCAGTATTTT
>TRBJ2-5|TRBV5-4|many|.
CASSPTSTETQYF
TGTGCCAGCAGCCCCACTAGCACGGAGACCCAGTACTTC
>TRBJ1-2|TRBV12-3/TRBV12-4|many|.
CASSLSGAGYTF
TGTGCCAGCAGTTTAAGCGGAGCTGGCTACACCTTC
>TRBJ1-2|TRBV29-1|.|.
CSAGNTPPSSSYTF
TGCAGCGCGGGGAACACCCCACCTAGTTCGAGCTACACCTTC
>TRBJ2-1|TRBV11-2|many|.
CASSLDGRDEQFF
TGTGCCAGCAGCTTAGATGGTCGTGATGAGCAGTTCTTC
>TRBJ2-5|TRBV7-6|.|.
CASIPLGLEEETQYF
TGTGCCAGCATCCCCTTAGGACTGGAAGAAGAGACCCAGTACTTC